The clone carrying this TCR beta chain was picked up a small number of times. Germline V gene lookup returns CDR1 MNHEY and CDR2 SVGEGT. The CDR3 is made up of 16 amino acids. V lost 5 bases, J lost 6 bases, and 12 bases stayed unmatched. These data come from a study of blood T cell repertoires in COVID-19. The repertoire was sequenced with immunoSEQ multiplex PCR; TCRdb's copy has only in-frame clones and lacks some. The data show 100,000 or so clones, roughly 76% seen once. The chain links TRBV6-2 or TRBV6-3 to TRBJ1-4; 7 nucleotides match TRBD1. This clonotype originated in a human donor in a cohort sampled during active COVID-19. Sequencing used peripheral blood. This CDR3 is CASSQKQGLPYEKLFF. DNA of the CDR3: TGTGCCAGCAGTCAAAAACAGGGGCTTCCTTATGAAAAACTGTTTTTT.